This T cell receptor beta chain was obtained from a study of blood T cell repertoires in COVID-19. The repertoire was sequenced with immunoSEQ multiplex PCR; TCRdb's copy has only in-frame clones and lacks some. This sample has tens of thousands of clones; over 80% occur once, and the top ten carry 5% to 6.5%. The CDR3 consists of 13 residues. CDR1 and CDR2 (germline): MNHEY, SVGEGT. With 4 bases removed from V and 1 base from J, the gap between germline ends came to 6 bases. The V and J genes are TRBV6-2 or TRBV6-3 and TRBJ2-3, with no clear D. This TCR derives from a middle-aged man with active COVID-19. Material: peripheral blood. The CDR3 protein is CASSSLGTDTQYF. DNA of the CDR3: TGTGCCAGCAGTTCTTTAGGCACAGATACGCAGTATTTT.